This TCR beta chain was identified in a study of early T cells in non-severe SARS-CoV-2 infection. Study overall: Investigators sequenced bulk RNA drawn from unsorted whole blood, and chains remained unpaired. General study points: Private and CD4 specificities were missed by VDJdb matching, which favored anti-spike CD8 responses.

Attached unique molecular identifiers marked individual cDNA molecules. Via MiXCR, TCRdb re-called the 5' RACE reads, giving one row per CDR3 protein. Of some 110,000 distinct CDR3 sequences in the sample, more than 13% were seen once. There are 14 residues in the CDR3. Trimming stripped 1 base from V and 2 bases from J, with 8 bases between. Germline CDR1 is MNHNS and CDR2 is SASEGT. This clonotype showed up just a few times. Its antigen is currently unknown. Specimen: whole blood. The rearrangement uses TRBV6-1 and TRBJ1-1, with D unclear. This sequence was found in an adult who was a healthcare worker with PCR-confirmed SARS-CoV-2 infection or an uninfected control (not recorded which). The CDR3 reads CASSEEHRNTEAFF. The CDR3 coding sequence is TGTGCCAGCAGTGAAGAACACCGCAACACTGAAGCTTTCTTT.